This T cell receptor (beta chain) was sequenced for a study of long-term antiretroviral therapy in people with HIV. The CDR3 length is 14 residues. Germline-derived CDR1 and CDR2 are SGDLS and YYNGEE. The ends lost 3 bases at V and 6 bases at J; junction bases unmatched: 9. This clone turned up a few times. Its target is unknown. Study-wide results and limits: Information pertaining to ART adherence, viral resistance or therapeutic modifications was not obtained.

With survey level as its setting, the immunoSEQ assay was v3.0. Clones were read by immunoSEQ multiplex PCR, and TCRdb kept only the in-frame ones, dropping some. The sample carries 17,000 or so clones, 85% to 90% recorded once. The rearrangement joins TRBV9 to TRBJ2-7, with TRBD1 matching 7 bases. The TCR comes from a man aged 50-60 years with HIV. The starting material was unsorted PBMCs, obtained 4.2 years after starting antiretroviral therapy. The CDR3 protein is CASSATDRAPEQYF. CDR3 nucleotides: TGTGCCAGCAGCGCCACCGACAGGGCCCCCGAGCAGTACTTC.